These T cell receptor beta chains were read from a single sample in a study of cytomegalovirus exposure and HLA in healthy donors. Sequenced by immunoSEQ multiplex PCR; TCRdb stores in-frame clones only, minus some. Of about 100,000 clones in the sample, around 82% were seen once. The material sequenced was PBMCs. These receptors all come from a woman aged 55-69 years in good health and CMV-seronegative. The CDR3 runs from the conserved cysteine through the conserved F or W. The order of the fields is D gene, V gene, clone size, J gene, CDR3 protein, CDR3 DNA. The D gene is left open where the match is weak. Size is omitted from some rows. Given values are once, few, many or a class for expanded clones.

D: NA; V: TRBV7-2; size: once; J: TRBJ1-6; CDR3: CASSLEGGINSPLHF; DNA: TGTGCCAGCAGCTTAGAAGGGGGTATTAATTCACCCCTCCACTTT
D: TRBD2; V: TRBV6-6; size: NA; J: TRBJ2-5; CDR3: CATQYGTSGETQYF; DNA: TGTGCCACTCAATACGGGACTAGCGGAGAGACCCAGTACTTC
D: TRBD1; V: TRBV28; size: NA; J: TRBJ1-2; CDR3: CASSFSGWQGEWNYGYTF; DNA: TGTGCCAGCAGTTTCTCAGGTTGGCAGGGGGAGTGGAACTATGGCTACACCTTC
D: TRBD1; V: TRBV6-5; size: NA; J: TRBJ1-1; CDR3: CASSYGSYRGAFF; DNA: TGTGCCAGCAGTTACGGGTCCTACAGGGGGGCTTTCTTT
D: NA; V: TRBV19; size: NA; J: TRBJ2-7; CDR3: CASSIATMGNRPPSYEQYF; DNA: TGTGCCAGTAGTATAGCGACGATGGGGAACAGGCCACCCTCCTACGAGCAGTACTTC
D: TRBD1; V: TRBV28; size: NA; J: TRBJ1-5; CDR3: CASSLLQGQVNQPQHF; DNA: TGTGCCAGCAGTTTATTGCAGGGACAGGTCAATCAGCCCCAGCATTTT
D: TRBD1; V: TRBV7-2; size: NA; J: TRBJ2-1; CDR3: CASSKTGLEQFF; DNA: TGTGCCAGCAGCAAGACAGGGCTTGAGCAGTTCTTC
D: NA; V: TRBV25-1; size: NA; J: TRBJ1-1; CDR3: CASSRSGSWGEAFF; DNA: TGTGCCAGCAGCCGCTCAGGGTCCTGGGGTGAAGCTTTCTTT
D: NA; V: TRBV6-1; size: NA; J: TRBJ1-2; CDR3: CASITGLSLKGYTF; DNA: TGTGCCAGCATTACGGGTTTGAGCCTGAAAGGCTACACCTTC
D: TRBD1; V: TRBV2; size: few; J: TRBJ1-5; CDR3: CASNGQVNQPQHF; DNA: TGTGCCAGCAACGGACAGGTCAATCAGCCCCAGCATTTT
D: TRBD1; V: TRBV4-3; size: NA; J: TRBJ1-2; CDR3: CASSQGQGYGYTF; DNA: TGCGCCAGCAGCCAGGGACAGGGCTATGGCTACACCTTC
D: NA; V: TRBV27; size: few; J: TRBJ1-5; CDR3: CASSLGSGPNQPQHF; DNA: TGTGCCAGCAGTTTAGGTTCAGGCCCCAATCAGCCCCAGCATTTT
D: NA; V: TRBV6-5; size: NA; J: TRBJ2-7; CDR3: CASSYSGTWSYEQYF; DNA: TGTGCCAGCAGTTACTCCGGGACATGGTCCTACGAGCAGTACTTC
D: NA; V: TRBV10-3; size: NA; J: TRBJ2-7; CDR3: CAITDTYEQYF; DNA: TGTGCCATCACAGACACCTACGAGCAGTACTTC
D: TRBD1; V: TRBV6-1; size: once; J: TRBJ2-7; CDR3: CASRRLQGEYF; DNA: TGTGCCAGCAGGAGATTACAGGGGGAGTACTTC
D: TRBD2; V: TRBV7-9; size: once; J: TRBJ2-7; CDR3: CASSPGLAAYEQYF; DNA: TGTGCCAGCAGCCCCGGGCTAGCGGCCTACGAGCAGTACTTC
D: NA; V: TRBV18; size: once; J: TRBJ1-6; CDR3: CASSPRELSPLHF; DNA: TGTGCCAGCTCACCCCGGGAACTTTCACCCCTCCACTTT
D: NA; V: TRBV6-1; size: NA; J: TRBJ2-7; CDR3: CASRQGPLEQYF; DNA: TGTGCCAGCAGGCAGGGGCCCCTCGAGCAGTACTTC
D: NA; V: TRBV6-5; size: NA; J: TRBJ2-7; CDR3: CASSYSRSREYEQYF; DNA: TGTGCCAGCAGCTACTCCCGGTCCCGTGAGTACGAGCAGTACTTC
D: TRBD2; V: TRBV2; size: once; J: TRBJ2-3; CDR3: CASSFSSGGATDTQYF; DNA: TGTGCCAGCAGTTTTAGTAGCGGGGGGGCGACAGATACGCAGTATTTT
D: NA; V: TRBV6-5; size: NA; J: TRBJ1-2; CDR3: CASRLRDTKQGGYTF; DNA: TGTGCCAGCCGTCTCCGGGACACCAAACAGGGTGGCTACACCTTC
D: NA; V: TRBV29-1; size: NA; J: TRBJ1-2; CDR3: CSVDAQGDHYGYTF; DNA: TGCAGCGTTGATGCGCAGGGTGATCACTATGGCTACACCTTC
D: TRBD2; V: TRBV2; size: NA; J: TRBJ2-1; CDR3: CASRAGLAGGRHEQFF; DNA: TGTGCCAGCAGGGCCGGACTAGCGGGAGGTCGGCATGAGCAGTTCTTC
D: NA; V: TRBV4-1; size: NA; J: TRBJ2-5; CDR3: CASSPSGTPGETQYF; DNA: TGCGCCAGCAGCCCCTCGGGGACTCCGGGGGAGACCCAGTACTTC
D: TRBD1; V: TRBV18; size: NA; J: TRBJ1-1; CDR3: CASSPPGQGAFF; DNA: TGTGCCAGCTCACCACCGGGACAGGGAGCTTTCTTT
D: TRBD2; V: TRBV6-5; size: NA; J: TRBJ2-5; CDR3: CASSTLAGRGETQYF; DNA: TGTGCCAGCAGCACCTTAGCGGGGAGGGGGGAGACCCAGTACTTC
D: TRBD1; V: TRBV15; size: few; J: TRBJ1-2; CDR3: CATSGGQGTNYGYTF; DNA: TGTGCCACCAGCGGAGGACAGGGGACTAACTATGGCTACACCTTC
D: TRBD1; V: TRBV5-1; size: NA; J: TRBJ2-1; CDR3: CASSSPGTGNEQFF; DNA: TGCGCCAGCAGCTCTCCCGGGACAGGTAATGAGCAGTTCTTC
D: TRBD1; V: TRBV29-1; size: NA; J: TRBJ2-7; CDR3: CSVEGGTGESSYEQYF; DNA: TGCAGCGTTGAAGGGGGAACAGGGGAGAGCTCCTACGAGCAGTACTTC
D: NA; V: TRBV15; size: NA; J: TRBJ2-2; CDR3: CATSRGGGRGGTGELFF; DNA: TGTGCCACCAGCAGAGGGGGGGGCAGGGGCGGCACCGGGGAGCTGTTTTTT
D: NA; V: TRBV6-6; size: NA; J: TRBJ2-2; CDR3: CAIWAPNTGELFF; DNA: TGTGCCATCTGGGCCCCTAACACCGGGGAGCTGTTTTTT
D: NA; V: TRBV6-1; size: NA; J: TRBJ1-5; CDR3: CASSEGRSGNQPQHF; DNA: TGTGCCAGCAGTGAAGGCAGGTCCGGCAATCAGCCCCAGCATTTT
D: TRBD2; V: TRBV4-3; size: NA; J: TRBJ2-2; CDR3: CASSPGAGRPTGELFF; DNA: TGCGCCAGCAGCCCAGGAGCGGGGCGTCCCACCGGGGAGCTGTTTTTT
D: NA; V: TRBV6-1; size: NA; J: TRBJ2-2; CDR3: CASRPTGPGELFF; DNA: TGTGCCAGCAGACCTACGGGTCCCGGGGAGCTGTTTTTT
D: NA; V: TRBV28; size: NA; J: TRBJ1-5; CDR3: CASSDRLNQPQHF; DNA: TGTGCCAGCAGTGACAGGTTAAATCAGCCCCAGCATTTT
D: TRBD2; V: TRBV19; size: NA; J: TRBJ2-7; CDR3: CASSIATSDEQYF; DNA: TGTGCCAGTAGTATAGCGACTAGCGACGAGCAGTACTTC
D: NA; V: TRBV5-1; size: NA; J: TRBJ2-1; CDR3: CASSLGLAFYNEQFF; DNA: TGCGCCAGCAGCTTGGGTCTAGCTTTCTACAATGAGCAGTTCTTC
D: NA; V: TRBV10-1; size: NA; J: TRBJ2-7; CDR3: CASSVGPSYEQYF; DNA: TGCGCCAGCAGTGTGGGGCCCTCCTACGAGCAGTACTTC
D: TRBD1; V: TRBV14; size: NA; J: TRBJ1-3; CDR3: CASSHRTGGNTIYF; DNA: TGTGCCAGCAGCCACAGGACAGGGGGAAACACCATATATTTT
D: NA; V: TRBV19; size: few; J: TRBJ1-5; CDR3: CASSGNQGPQHF; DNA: TGTGCCAGTAGTGGAAACCAGGGCCCCCAGCATTTT
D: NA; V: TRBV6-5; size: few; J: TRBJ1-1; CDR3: CASRRGVDTEAFF; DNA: TGTGCCAGCAGGCGGGGGGTCGACACTGAAGCTTTCTTT
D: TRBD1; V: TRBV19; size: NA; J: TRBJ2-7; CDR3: CASRSPGQTYEQYF; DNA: TGTGCCAGCAGGAGCCCGGGACAGACTTACGAGCAGTACTTC
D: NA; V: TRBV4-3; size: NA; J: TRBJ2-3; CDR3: CASSQYLSTDTQYF; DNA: TGCGCCAGCAGCCAATATCTCAGCACAGATACGCAGTATTTT
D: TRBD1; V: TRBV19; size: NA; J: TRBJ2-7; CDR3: CASSIGDRGSYEQYF; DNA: TGTGCCAGTAGTATCGGGGACAGGGGGTCCTACGAGCAGTACTTC
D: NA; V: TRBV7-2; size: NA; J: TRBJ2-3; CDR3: CASSSGGGAADTQYF; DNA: TGTGCCAGCAGCTCCGGTGGGGGGGCCGCAGATACGCAGTATTTT
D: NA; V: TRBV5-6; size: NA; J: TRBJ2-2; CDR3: CASSLTSINQGELFF; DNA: TGTGCCAGCAGCCTTACTTCGATAAACCAAGGGGAGCTGTTTTTT
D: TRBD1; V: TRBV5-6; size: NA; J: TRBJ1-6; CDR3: CASSLGTGYSPLHF; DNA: TGTGCCAGCAGCCTCGGGACAGGGTATTCACCCCTCCACTTT
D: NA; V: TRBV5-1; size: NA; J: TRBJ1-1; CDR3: CASSLAVDTEAFF; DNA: TGCGCCAGCAGCTTGGCTGTTGACACTGAAGCTTTCTTT
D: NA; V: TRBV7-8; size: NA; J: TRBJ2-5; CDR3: CASSGGAGGTQYF; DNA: TGTGCCAGCAGCGGGGGGGCCGGAGGGACCCAGTACTTC
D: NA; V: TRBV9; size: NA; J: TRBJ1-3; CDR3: CASSVAGLTGNTIYF; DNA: TGTGCCAGCAGCGTAGCAGGGCTGACTGGAAACACCATATATTTT